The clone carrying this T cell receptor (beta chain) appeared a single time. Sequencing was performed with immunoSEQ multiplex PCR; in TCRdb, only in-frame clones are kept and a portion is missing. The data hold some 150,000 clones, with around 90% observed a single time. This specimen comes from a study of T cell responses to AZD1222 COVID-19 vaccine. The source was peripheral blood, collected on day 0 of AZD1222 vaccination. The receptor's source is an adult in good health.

The CDR3 DNA follows: TGTGCCTGGAGTTTTGAGGGAAGGGGCACTGAAGCTTTCTTT. Translated: CAWSFEGRGTEAFF. The chain recombines TRBV30 with TRBJ1-1, with D maybe TRBD1 (5 bases). Germline V gene lookup returns CDR1 GTSNPN and CDR2 SVGIG (reference sequence). Trimming removed 2 bases from V and 4 bases from J, with 14 bases in between. The CDR3 is made up of 14 amino acids.